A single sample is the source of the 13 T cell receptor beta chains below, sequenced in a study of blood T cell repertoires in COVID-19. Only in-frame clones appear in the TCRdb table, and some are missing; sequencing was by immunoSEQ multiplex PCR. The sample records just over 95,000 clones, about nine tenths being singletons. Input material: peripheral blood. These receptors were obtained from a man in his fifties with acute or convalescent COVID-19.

The CDR3 loop is CASSGQGAHEQYF. CDR3 nucleotides: TGTGCCAGCAGTGGACAGGGGGCTCATGAGCAGTACTTC. The chain links TRBV27 to TRBJ2-7; 11 bases are a match to TRBD1. J was trimmed by 7 bases and V by 5 bases; bases with no gene match: 4. Germline V CDR1 and CDR2: MNHEY, SMNVEV (reference sequence). The CDR3 sequence is 13 residues long.

CDR3 residues: CASSSGLAGGDWETQYF. In DNA form, the CDR3 reads TGTGCCAGCAGCTCAGGACTAGCGGGAGGTGATTGGGAGACCCAGTACTTC. V is TRBV7-7 and J is TRBJ2-5; TRBD2 matches 14 bases. The CDR3 totals 17 residues. Germline V gives CDR1 SSHAT, CDR2 FNYEAQ (reference sequence). V lost 4 bases, J lost 5 bases, and 9 bases stayed unmatched.

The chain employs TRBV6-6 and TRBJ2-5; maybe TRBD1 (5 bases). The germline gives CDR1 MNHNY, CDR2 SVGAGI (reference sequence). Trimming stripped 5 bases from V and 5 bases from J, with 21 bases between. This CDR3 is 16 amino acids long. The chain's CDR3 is CASSRQLIGEGETQYF. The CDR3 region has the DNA TGTGCCAGCAGTCGACAGCTTATAGGGGAAGGGGAGACCCAGTACTTC.

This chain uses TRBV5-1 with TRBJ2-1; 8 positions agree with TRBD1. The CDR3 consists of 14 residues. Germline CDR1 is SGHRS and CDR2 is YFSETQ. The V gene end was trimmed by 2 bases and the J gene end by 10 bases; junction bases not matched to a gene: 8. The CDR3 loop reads CASSFRQGALEQFF. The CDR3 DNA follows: TGCGCCAGCAGCTTCAGGCAGGGGGCGTTGGAGCAGTTCTTC.

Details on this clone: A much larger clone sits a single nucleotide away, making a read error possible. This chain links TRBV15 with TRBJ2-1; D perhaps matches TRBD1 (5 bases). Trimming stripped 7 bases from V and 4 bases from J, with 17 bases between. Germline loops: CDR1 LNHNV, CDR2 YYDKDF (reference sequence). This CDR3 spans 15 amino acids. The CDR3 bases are TGTGCCACCAATCCGGACAAGGGGTTATACAATGAGCAGTTCTTC. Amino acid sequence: CATNPDKGLYNEQFF. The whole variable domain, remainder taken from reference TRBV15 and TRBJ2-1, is DAMVIQNPRYQVTQFGKPVTLSCSQTLNHNVMYWYQQKSSQAPKLLFHYYDKDFNNEADTPDNFQSRRPNTSFCFLDIRSPGLGDTAMYLCATNPDKGLYNEQFFGPGTRLTVL.

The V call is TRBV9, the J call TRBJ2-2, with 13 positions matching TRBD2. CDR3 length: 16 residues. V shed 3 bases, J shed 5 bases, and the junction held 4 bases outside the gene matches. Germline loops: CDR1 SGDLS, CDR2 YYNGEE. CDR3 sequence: CASSDGLAGVTGELFF. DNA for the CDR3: TGTGCCAGCAGCGACGGACTAGCGGGAGTAACCGGGGAGCTGTTTTTT.

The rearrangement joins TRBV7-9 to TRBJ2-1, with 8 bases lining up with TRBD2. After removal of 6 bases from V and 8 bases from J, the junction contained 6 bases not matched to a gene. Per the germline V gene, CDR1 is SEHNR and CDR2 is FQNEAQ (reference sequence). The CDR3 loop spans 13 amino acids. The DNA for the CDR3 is TGTGCCAGCAGAGCGGGAGTAAGGGATGAGCAGTTCTTC. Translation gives CASRAGVRDEQFF.

This chain's CDR3 is CASSPLENSPLHF. The CDR3 DNA reads TGTGCCAGCTCACCACTGGAGAATTCACCCCTCCACTTT. This sequence joins TRBV18 and TRBJ1-6; no firm D call. V lost 1 base, J lost 7 bases, and 5 bases lay in between. The germline V gene has CDR1 KGHSH and CDR2 LQKENI. CDR3 size: 13 residues.

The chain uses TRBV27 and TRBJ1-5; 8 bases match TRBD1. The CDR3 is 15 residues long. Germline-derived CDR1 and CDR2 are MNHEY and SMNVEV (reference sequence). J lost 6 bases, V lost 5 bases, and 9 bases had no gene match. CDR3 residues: CASSPLLQGGQPQHF. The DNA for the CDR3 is TGTGCCAGCAGTCCCCTATTACAGGGGGGTCAGCCCCAGCATTTT.

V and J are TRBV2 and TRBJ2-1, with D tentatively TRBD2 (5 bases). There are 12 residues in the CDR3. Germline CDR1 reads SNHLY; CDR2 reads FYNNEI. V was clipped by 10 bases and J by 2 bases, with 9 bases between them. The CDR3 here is CATSGAYNEQFF. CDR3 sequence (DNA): TGTGCCACATCCGGGGCCTACAATGAGCAGTTCTTC.

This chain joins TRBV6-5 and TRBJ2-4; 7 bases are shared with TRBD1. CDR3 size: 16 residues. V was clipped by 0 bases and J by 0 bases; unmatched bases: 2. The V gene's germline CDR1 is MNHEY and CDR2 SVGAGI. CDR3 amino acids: CASSYSGQLAKNIQYF. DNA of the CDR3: TGTGCCAGCAGTTACTCGGGACAGTTAGCCAAAAACATTCAGTACTTC.

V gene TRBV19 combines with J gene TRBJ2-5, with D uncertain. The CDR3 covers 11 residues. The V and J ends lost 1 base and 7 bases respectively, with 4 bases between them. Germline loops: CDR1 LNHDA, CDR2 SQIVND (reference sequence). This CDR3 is CASSIAGTQYF. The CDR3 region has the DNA TGTGCCAGTAGTATAGCGGGGACCCAGTACTTC.

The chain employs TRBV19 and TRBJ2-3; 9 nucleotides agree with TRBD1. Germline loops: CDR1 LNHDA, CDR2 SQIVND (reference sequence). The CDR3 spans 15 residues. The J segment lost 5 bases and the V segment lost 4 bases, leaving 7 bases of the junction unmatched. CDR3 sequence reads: CASSTPGQGGDTQYF. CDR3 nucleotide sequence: TGTGCCAGTAGTACACCGGGACAGGGAGGAGATACGCAGTATTTT.